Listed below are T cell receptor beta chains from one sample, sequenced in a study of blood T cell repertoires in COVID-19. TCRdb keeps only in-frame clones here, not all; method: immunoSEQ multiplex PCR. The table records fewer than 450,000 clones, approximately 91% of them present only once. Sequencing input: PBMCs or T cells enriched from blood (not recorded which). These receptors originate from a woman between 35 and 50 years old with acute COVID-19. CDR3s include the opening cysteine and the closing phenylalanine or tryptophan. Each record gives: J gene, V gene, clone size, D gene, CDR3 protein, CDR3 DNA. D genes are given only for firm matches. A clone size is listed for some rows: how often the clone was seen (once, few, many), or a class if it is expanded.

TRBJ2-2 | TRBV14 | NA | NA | CASSLLAGNTGELFF | TGTGCCAGCAGCCTCCTGGCAGGGAACACCGGGGAGCTGTTTTTT
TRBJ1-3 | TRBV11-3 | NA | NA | CASSWPGGRGENTIYF | TGTGCCAGCAGCTGGCCGGGAGGGAGGGGGGAAAACACCATATATTTT
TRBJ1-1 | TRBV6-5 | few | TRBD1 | CASSLPSTGVAFF | TGTGCCAGCAGTTTACCATCGACAGGGGTAGCTTTCTTT
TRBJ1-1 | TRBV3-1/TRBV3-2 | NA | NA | CASRDRENTEAFF | TGTGCCAGCAGAGACAGAGAGAACACTGAAGCTTTCTTT
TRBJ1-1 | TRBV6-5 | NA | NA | CASSSLRDTEAFF | TGTGCCAGCAGCTCTCTGAGGGACACTGAAGCTTTCTTT
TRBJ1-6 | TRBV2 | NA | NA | CASSATGHYNSPLHF | TGTGCCAGCAGCGCAACGGGACATTATAATTCACCCCTCCACTTT
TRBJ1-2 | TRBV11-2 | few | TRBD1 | CASSLRDSGYGYTF | TGTGCCAGCAGCTTAAGGGACAGCGGATATGGCTACACCTTC
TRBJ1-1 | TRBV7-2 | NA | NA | CASSLDSMNTEAFF | TGTGCCAGCAGCTTGGACAGCATGAACACTGAAGCTTTCTTT
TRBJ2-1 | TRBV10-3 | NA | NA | CAISDSDSSNHEQFF | TGTGCCATCAGTGATAGCGATTCATCTAATCATGAGCAGTTCTTC
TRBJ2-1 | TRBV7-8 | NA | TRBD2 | CASSLGVLGGASEQFF | TGTGCCAGCAGCTTAGGGGTGCTCGGGGGGGCCTCTGAGCAGTTCTTC
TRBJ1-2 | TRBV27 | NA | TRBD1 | CASSQSTGGRGYTF | TGTGCCAGCAGTCAATCGACAGGGGGCAGGGGCTACACCTTC
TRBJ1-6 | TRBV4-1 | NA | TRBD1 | CASSQDKWFSTGDSPLHF | TGCGCCAGCAGCCAAGATAAGTGGTTTTCGACAGGGGATTCACCCCTCCACTTT
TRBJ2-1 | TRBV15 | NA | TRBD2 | CATSRALAGGNEQFF | TGTGCCACCAGCAGAGCGCTAGCGGGGGGCAATGAGCAGTTCTTC
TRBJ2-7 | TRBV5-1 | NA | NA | CASSLGGRMSYEQYF | TGCGCCAGCAGCTTGGGAGGGCGGATGAGCTACGAGCAGTACTTC
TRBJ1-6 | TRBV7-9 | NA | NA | CASSLVAGQNSPLHF | TGTGCCAGCAGCTTAGTCGCAGGTCAGAATTCACCCCTCCACTTT
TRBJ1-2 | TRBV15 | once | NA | CATSRQSGLPYGYTF | TGTGCCACCAGCAGACAATCAGGGTTACCCTATGGCTACACCTTC
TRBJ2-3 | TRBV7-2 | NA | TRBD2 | CASSSPRGAGGPTDTQYF | TGTGCCAGCAGCTCCCCGAGGGGGGCGGGGGGGCCCACAGATACGCAGTATTTT
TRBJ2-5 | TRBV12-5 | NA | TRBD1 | CASGLGQGAKTQYF | TGTGCTAGTGGTCTAGGACAGGGAGCGAAGACCCAGTACTTC
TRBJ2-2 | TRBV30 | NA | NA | CAWIKSRANTGELFF | TGTGCCTGGATTAAATCCCGCGCGAACACCGGGGAGCTGTTTTTT
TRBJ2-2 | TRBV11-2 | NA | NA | CASSNTGFGELFF | TGTGCCAGCAGCAACACGGGATTCGGGGAGCTGTTTTTT